The clone carrying this T cell receptor beta chain occurred a few times. The source of the sample is a study of human T cells and chemical hapten exposure. As for the study in general: In the sensitization step, 2% DPC was placed on roughly 2 cm by roughly 2 cm of upper inner arm skin.

MiXCR was run by TCRdb on the RACE reads, yielding one entry per CDR3 protein. This table has about 190,000 distinct CDR3 sequences, around a quarter appearing once. Time point of the sample: patch test 3, about 24 weeks after DPC sensitization. Treatment meaning: therapeutic diphenylcyclopropenone sensitization with weekly scalp DPC. Those who donated were patients with alopecia, 18 to 70 years of age, and suitable for DPC. Unfractionated whole blood yielded total RNA. V was pared by 0 bases and J by 5 bases, with 8 bases of the junction left unmatched. Germline lookup yields CDR1 SQVTM and CDR2 ANQGSEA. The CDR3 totals 16 residues.

The sequenced sample was whole blood, obtained in connection with sensitization to the hapten diphenylcyclopropenone (DPC). The gene calls are TRBV29-1 and TRBJ2-5; 11 nucleotides agree with TRBD2. The origin of this receptor is a woman aged 40 to 49 with alopecia areata. Some clones in this sample may be carry-over from other donors' samples. CDR3 sequence (DNA): TGCAGCGTTGAAGATGGGGCTAGCGGGAGGTTCGAGACCCAGTACTTC. Translated: CSVEDGASGRFETQYF.